Presented here are 11 T cell receptor beta chains from one specimen sequenced in a study of cytomegalovirus exposure and HLA in healthy donors. Primers included in the PCR were 60 Vbeta and 13 Jbeta primers. Generated by immunoSEQ multiplex PCR, the TCRdb table keeps only in-frame clones and is missing some. This sample has approximately 140,000 clones; roughly three fifths occur once, and the top ten carry roughly 1.8%. Sequenced material: PBMCs. Every receptor here comes from a male donor in good health and CMV-seronegative.

This clone showed up just once. The chain carries TRBV6-5 and TRBJ1-1, with D possibly matching TRBD1 (5 bases). The V gene's germline CDR1 is MNHEY and CDR2 SVGAGI. The V end was cut by 5 bases, the J end by 12 bases, with 13 bases between. The length of the CDR3 is 11 residues. The CDR3 DNA sequence: TGTGCCAGCAGTGCAGGGAGCGGGACTTTCTTT. This translates into CASSAGSGTFF.

This chain connects TRBV5-6 to TRBJ2-2; 9 positions agree with TRBD2. V trimming: 4 bases; J trimming: 13 bases; junction bases outside the gene matches: 5. The CDR3 has 12 residues. Germline assignment: CDR1 SGHDT and CDR2 YYEEEE. The CDR3 loop is CASSEGTSLLFF. The CDR3 DNA is TGTGCCAGCAGCGAAGGGACTAGCTTGCTGTTTTTT.

The chain employs TRBV6-5 and TRBJ2-3; D is perhaps TRBD1 (5 bases). Trimming removed 6 bases from V and 3 bases from J, with 10 bases in between. Germline V gene sequence: CDR1 MNHEY, CDR2 SVGAGI. The CDR3 is made up of 13 amino acids. This CDR3 is CASRKRGTDTQYF. The CDR3 nucleotides read TGTGCCAGCAGGAAAAGGGGAACAGATACGCAGTATTTT.

V usage is TRBV9 and J usage is TRBJ2-2, with a possible D match to TRBD1 (6 bases). Trimming shortened V by 1 base and J by 3 bases, and 13 bases separated the two germline ends. Germline V gene data show CDR1 as SGDLS and CDR2 as YYNGEE. The CDR3 sequence is 16 residues long. Written as DNA, the CDR3 is TGTGCCAGCAGCGTAAGTTCAGGGGCTCACACCGGGGAGCTGTTTTTT. Its translation is CASSVSSGAHTGELFF.

The chain uses TRBV13 and TRBJ1-2; TRBD1 is a possible D gene (5 bases). This CDR3 has 14 amino acids. CDR1 is PRHDT, CDR2 FYEKMQ, per germline (reference sequence). With 2 bases removed from V and 2 bases from J, the gap between germline ends came to 9 bases. This CDR3 is CASSLLWTNYGYTF. In DNA, the CDR3 is TGTGCCAGCAGCTTATTATGGACAAACTATGGCTACACCTTC.

This chain connects TRBV2 to TRBJ1-6; 10 nucleotides match TRBD1. The CDR3 is 16 residues long. CDR1 is SNHLY and CDR2 is FYNNEI in the germline V gene. Losses at the gene ends were 6 bases for V and 4 bases for J; bases not matched to a gene: 6. The CDR3, as DNA: TGTGCCAGCAGAAGTGACAGGGGGCTTTATAATTCACCCCTCCACTTT. Encoded protein: CASRSDRGLYNSPLHF.

The chain is built from TRBV7-6 and TRBJ2-2; 9 bases fit TRBD1. The CDR3 runs to 15 residues. Germline-derived CDR1 and CDR2 are SGHVS and FNYEAQ. V lost 5 bases to trimming and J lost 7 bases; unmatched junction nucleotides: 8. CDR3 bases: TGTGCCAGCAGCGCTACAGGGGGCTGGGTCGGGGAGCTGTTTTTT. This encodes CASSATGGWVGELFF.

The V call is TRBV5-6, the J call TRBJ2-1; TRBD2 aligns across 7 bases. The V segment lost 3 bases and the J segment 7 bases; nucleotides outside the gene matches: 7. Germline CDR1 is SGHDT and CDR2 is YYEEEE. The CDR3 contains 14 residues. CDR3 region: CASSWGGSLNEQFF. CDR3 coding DNA: TGTGCCAGCAGCTGGGGGGGTAGCTTGAATGAGCAGTTCTTC.

In this sample, this clone turned up a few times. V gene TRBV2 combines with J gene TRBJ2-7; 8 bases agree with TRBD2. CDR1 and CDR2 (germline): SNHLY, FYNNEI. Unmatched junction bases numbered 9, after V lost 2 bases and J lost 0 bases. The CDR3 contains 17 residues. CDR3 region: CASSENAGGFSSYEQYF. The DNA for the CDR3 is TGTGCCAGCAGTGAAAACGCGGGGGGCTTTAGCTCCTACGAGCAGTACTTC.

The chain recombines TRBV7-8 with TRBJ2-6, with 7 bases identical to TRBD1. V was clipped by 5 bases and J by 0 bases; unmatched bases: 10. Germline lookup yields CDR1 SGHVS and CDR2 FQNEAQ. This CDR3 spans 18 amino acids. DNA of the CDR3: TGTGCCAGCAGCCCGAGGACAGGCTTCCGCTCTGGGGCCAACGTCCTGACTTTC. This gives the protein CASSPRTGFRSGANVLTF.

The chain joins TRBV7-7 to TRBJ1-1, with D unresolved. This CDR3 comprises 17 residues. The germline V and J ends were trimmed by 5 bases and 0 bases, with 19 bases remaining between them. Germline loops: CDR1 SSHAT, CDR2 FNYEAQ (reference sequence). This CDR3 reads CASSPQPGLGMNTEAFF. In nucleotides, the CDR3 is TGTGCCAGCAGCCCCCAGCCGGGGTTGGGCATGAACACTGAAGCTTTCTTT.